Listed here are 15 T cell receptor beta chains from one sample, sequenced in a study of identical twins. Each CDR3 protein gets one entry after TCRdb re-called the 5' RACE reads with MiXCR. The sample shows about 240,000 distinct CDR3 sequences, 10% to 13% of them seen only once. Sequenced sample: memory T cells sorted from blood. All receptors derive from a man aged 45-65 years in good health.

This clonotype has ten or more counts. The J gene is TRBJ2-7, the V gene TRBV9; D gene uncertain. CDR3 length: 13 amino acids. V was pared by 4 bases and J by 1 base, with 9 bases between. Germline CDR1 and CDR2: SGDLS and YYNGEE. The CDR3: CASSPSLSYEQYF. The CDR3 DNA reads TGTGCCAGCAGCCCTTCTCTATCCTACGAGCAGTACTTC. The whole variable domain, remainder taken from reference TRBV9 and TRBJ2-7, is DSGVTQTPKHLITATGQRVTLRCSPRSGDLSVYWYQQSLDQGLQFLIQYYNGEERAKGNILERFSAQQFPDLHSELNLSSLELGDSALYFCASSPSLSYEQYFGPGTRLTVT.

This clonotype was seen at least ten times. The chain combines TRBV11-2 with TRBJ1-6, with a possible D match to TRBD1 (5 bases). This CDR3 has 15 residues. Trimming cost V 3 bases and J 4 bases, with 10 bases left between them. In germline, CDR1 is SGHAT, CDR2 FQNNGV. The CDR3 DNA reads TGTGCCAGCAGCTTGTCCAGACAGTATAATTCACCCCTCCACTTT. Residues: CASSLSRQYNSPLHF.

This chain links TRBV27 with TRBJ2-7, with 8 bases identical to TRBD1. The CDR3 covers 14 residues. Trimming cost V 8 bases and J 1 base; bases outside gene matches: 7. CDR1 and CDR2 from the germline V gene are MNHEY and SMNVEV (reference sequence). The DNA of the CDR3 is TGTGCCAGCGACGGACAGGGAGGATCCTACGAGCAGTACTTC. This gives the protein CASDGQGGSYEQYF.

This clonotype was observed at least ten times. Germline and junction disagree at one end, which may indicate a read error. This chain links TRBV20-1 with TRBJ2-7, with D possibly called TRBD1 or TRBD2 (5 bases each). This CDR3 region has 12 residues. The germline CDR1 and CDR2 sequences are DFQATT and SNEGSKA (reference sequence). The CDR3 DNA sequence: TGCAGTGGTAGAGGGCAGGGCTACGAGCAGTACTTC. This translates into CSGRGQGYEQYF.

This clonotype occurred many times. The gene calls are TRBV20-1 and TRBJ2-7; 7 bases are shared with TRBD1. Germline V CDR1 and CDR2: DFQATT, SNEGSKA (reference sequence). This CDR3 comprises 16 residues. V shed 1 base and J 7 bases; nucleotides not matched to a gene: 16. Here the CDR3 reads CSARGSRQGTLWEQYF. The CDR3 region has the DNA TGCAGTGCTAGAGGGTCCCGACAGGGCACTTTATGGGAGCAGTACTTC.

This clonotype was counted between two and nine times. The chain has TRBV3-1 and TRBJ2-5; the D gene is possibly TRBD2 (7 bases). The CDR3 runs 16 residues. The V gene lost 4 bases and the J gene lost 4 bases, with 19 bases spanning the gap. Germline V lookup: CDR1 LGHDT, CDR2 YNNKEL (reference sequence). The CDR3 sequence: CASSPFRGGGAETQYF. CDR3 bases: TGTGCCAGCAGCCCTTTTAGGGGGGGGGGAGCAGAGACCCAGTACTTC.

This clonotype was picked up many times. The chain recombines TRBV28 with TRBJ1-1, with TRBD1 matching over 9 bases. Germline CDR1 and CDR2: MDHEN and SYDVKM. Losses at the gene ends were 6 bases for V and 6 bases for J; bases not matched to a gene: 5. CDR3 length: 13 residues. The CDR3 region has the DNA TGTGCCAGCAGATCGGGACAGGGCTCTGAAGCTTTCTTT. This gives the protein CASRSGQGSEAFF.

This clonotype was seen repeatedly, ten times or more. The chain recombines TRBV5-1 with TRBJ2-7; TRBD2 might be the D (6 bases). Trimming stripped 6 bases from V and 2 bases from J, with 12 bases between. The CDR3 extends over 13 amino acids. Germline CDR1 and CDR2: SGHRS and YFSETQ. CDR3 in amino acids: CASTRDGAYEQYF. The CDR3 DNA is TGCGCCAGCACGCGGGACGGAGCCTACGAGCAGTACTTC.

The chain has TRBV6-5 and TRBJ1-1; D call uncertain. Germline V gene data show CDR1 as MNHEY and CDR2 as SVGAGI. V gave up 7 bases and J gave up 6 bases, with 9 bases separating them. There are 11 residues in the CDR3. The CDR3 sequence is CASTLGSEAFF. The CDR3 nucleotides are TGTGCCAGCACCCTCGGGTCTGAAGCTTTCTTT.

The chain recombines TRBV9 with TRBJ2-5; 9 bases map to TRBD2. The CDR3 covers 13 residues. Germline V gene data show CDR1 as SGDLS and CDR2 as YYNGEE. Trimming took 3 bases from V and 4 from J; bases not matched to a gene: 1. The CDR3 DNA reads TGTGCCAGCAGCGAAGCGGGGGGAGAGACCCAGTACTTC. Translating gives CASSEAGGETQYF.

This clonotype was counted at least ten times. The rearrangement links TRBV20-1 to TRBJ2-7; D may be TRBD2 (7 bases). Germline lookup yields CDR1 DFQATT and CDR2 SNEGSKA (reference sequence). V dropped 2 bases and J dropped 2 bases, with 13 bases sitting between them. This CDR3 spans 14 amino acids. CDR3 residues: CSARPTGGPYEQYF. Written as DNA, the CDR3 is TGCAGTGCTAGACCCACGGGGGGCCCCTACGAGCAGTACTTC.

This clonotype came up many times. The chain links TRBV6-5 to TRBJ2-7, with D unresolved. CDR1 is MNHEY and CDR2 is SVGAGI in the germline V gene. Trimming shortened V by 6 bases and J by 2 bases, and 5 bases separated the two germline ends. This CDR3 region has 11 residues. The CDR3 sequence is CASSPPYEQYF. CDR3 nucleotides: TGTGCCAGCAGCCCCCCCTACGAGCAGTACTTC.

This clonotype was counted a few times. This chain's CDR3 is CATSSGTEPYEQYF. In nucleotides, the CDR3 is TGTGCCACCAGCAGCGGGACGGAACCCTACGAGCAGTACTTC. V usage is TRBV15 and J usage is TRBJ2-7; D is possibly TRBD1 or TRBD2 (5 bases each). Germline CDR1 is LNHNV and CDR2 is YYDKDF (reference sequence). CDR3 size: 14 residues. Between the trimmed V and J ends, which lost 3 bases and 2 bases, there was a span of 11 bases.

This clonotype came up a few times. The CDR3 nucleotides are TGTGCCAGCTCCGGGGGGGGTGGTAGTAGAGATACGCAGTATTTT. This sequence encodes CASSGGGGSRDTQYF. The chain links TRBV11-2 to TRBJ2-3, with TRBD2 matching 8 bases. The CDR3 is made up of 15 amino acids. From germline, CDR1 is SGHAT and CDR2 FQNNGV. V shed 8 bases and J 5 bases; nucleotides not matched to a gene: 12.

As for this clonotype: A clone one base away is much larger, so this may be a read error. This chain uses TRBV10-3 with TRBJ2-1; the D gene is possibly TRBD2 (6 bases). Germline CDR1 ENHRY, CDR2 SYGVKD. The CDR3 covers 17 residues. V lost 6 bases and J 2 bases, leaving 20 bases between the germline ends. CDR3 nucleotides: TGTGCCATCAGCCCCAAGTCCGGGGGTGACCCCTACAATGAGCAGTTCTTC. Its translation: CAISPKSGGDPYNEQFF.